What follows are 21 T cell receptor beta chains derived from one specimen sequenced in a study of CD8+ T cells in alopecia areata. Sample treatment: oral pan-JAK inhibitor, 5-10 mg twice daily. Sequencing relied on a cDNA template that was reverse transcribed from extracted RNA. Method: immunoSEQ multiplex PCR; TCRdb's copy keeps in-frame clones and lacks some. The sample contains about 88,000 clones, around 47% of which appear only once. Material: CD8+ T cells sorted from blood, obtained at week 24, from a patient treated with tofacitinib. These receptors originate from a human donor with alopecia areata.

This clone showed up just a few times. The chain is built from TRBV30 and TRBJ1-2; weak D call: TRBD1 (5 bases). Germline loops: CDR1 GTSNPN, CDR2 SVGIG (reference sequence). The CDR3 spans 13 residues. The ends were cut back, 0 bases at V and 4 bases at J, with 9 bases in the middle. CDR3 region: CAWSVDRIYGYTF. The CDR3 nucleotides are TGTGCCTGGAGTGTAGACAGAATCTATGGCTACACCTTC.

This clone was seen a few times. The gene calls are TRBV5-1 and TRBJ2-1; D may be TRBD2 (5 bases). CDR3 size: 15 residues. CDR1 is SGHRS, CDR2 YFSETQ, per germline. Trimming cost V 7 bases and J 5 bases, with 19 bases left between them. The CDR3 DNA sequence: TGCGCCAGCGGACTCAGCCTTAGGTCTAACAATGAGCAGTTCTTC. It specifies CASGLSLRSNNEQFF.

This chain uses TRBV2 with TRBJ2-7; D call uncertain. The CDR3 contains 12 residues. V shed 8 bases and J shed 1 base, with 9 bases lying between them. Germline values: CDR1 SNHLY, CDR2 FYNNEI. In DNA, the CDR3 is TGTGCCAGCGGCGGACGGTCCTACGAGCAGTACTTC. Its translation is CASGGRSYEQYF.

J is TRBJ2-6 and V is TRBV19, with D perhaps matching TRBD1 (5 bases). CDR3 length: 15 amino acids. Germline CDR1 is LNHDA and CDR2 is SQIVND (reference sequence). The V end lost 4 bases, the J end lost 0 bases, and 7 bases lay between the germline ends. The CDR3, as DNA: TGTGCCAGTAGTACACAGGTCTCTGGGGCCAACGTCCTGACTTTC. Protein: CASSTQVSGANVLTF. The whole variable domain, filled in from reference TRBV19 and TRBJ2-6, reads DGGITQSPKYLFRKEGQNVTLSCEQNLNHDAMYWYRQDPGQGLRLIYYSQIVNDFQKGDIAEGYSVSREKKESFPLTVTSAQKNPTAFYLCASSTQVSGANVLTFGAGSRLTVL.

This chain uses TRBV5-4 with TRBJ2-2; 9 bases agree with TRBD2. This CDR3 has 17 residues. Germline V gene data show CDR1 as SGHNT and CDR2 as YYREEE (reference sequence). Trimming cost V 4 bases and J 5 bases; bases outside gene matches: 12. CDR3 residues: CASSQDRTGLATGELFF. In nucleotides, the CDR3 is TGTGCCAGCAGCCAGGACAGGACGGGACTAGCAACCGGGGAGCTGTTTTTT.

This clone was found a few times. The J gene is TRBJ2-3, the V gene TRBV15; D is undetermined. The CDR3 runs 17 residues. Germline lookup yields CDR1 LNHNV and CDR2 YYDKDF (reference sequence). V was trimmed by 0 bases and J by 3 bases, leaving 16 bases between them. CDR3 DNA sequence: TGTGCCACCAGCAGAGATCTCAGCTTAGGCCTAACAGATACGCAGTATTTT. Its protein product is CATSRDLSLGLTDTQYF.

The genes are TRBV11-2 and TRBJ2-5, with D perhaps TRBD2 (5 bases). Germline assignment: CDR1 SGHAT and CDR2 FQNNGV. Trimming removed 3 bases at V and 5 bases at J, with 13 bases between. CDR3 length: 14 amino acids. The CDR3: CASSLGSARETQYF. CDR3 DNA: TGTGCCAGCAGCTTGGGTAGCGCCAGGGAGACCCAGTACTTC.

V and J are TRBV27 and TRBJ2-5; no clear D. The CDR3 length is 14 residues. The V end lost 8 bases, the J end lost 0 bases, and 13 bases lay between the germline ends. Germline V gene sequence: CDR1 MNHEY, CDR2 SMNVEV (reference sequence). Written as DNA, the CDR3 is TGTGCCAGCCGAAGCCCAGGATACCAAGAGACCCAGTACTTC. Its protein product is CASRSPGYQETQYF.

The chain couples TRBV7-2 to TRBJ2-3; tentatively, D is TRBD1 (6 bases). V was trimmed by 4 bases and J by 4 bases, leaving 12 bases between them. Germline lookup yields CDR1 SGHTA and CDR2 FQGNSA. This CDR3 has 14 amino acids. The CDR3 loop reads CASSSTRGPDTQYF. Written as DNA, the CDR3 is TGTGCCAGCAGCTCAACCAGGGGACCAGATACGCAGTATTTT.

Only a few counts were recorded for this clone. This chain joins TRBV7-6 and TRBJ2-1; D not certain. The V gene's germline CDR1 is SGHVS and CDR2 FNYEAQ. The CDR3 is 13 residues long. The V end was cut by 0 bases, the J end by 8 bases, with 8 bases between. The CDR3 DNA follows: TGTGCCAGCAGCTTAGCTAGCCCCCATGAGCAGTTCTTC. The encoded protein is CASSLASPHEQFF.

This clone was seen only a few times. This chain uses TRBV4-1 with TRBJ2-5; D may match TRBD1 or TRBD2 (5 bases each). Germline loops: CDR1 MGHRA, CDR2 YSYEKL. Trimming removed 0 bases from V and 5 bases from J, with 13 bases in between. The CDR3 runs to 15 residues. CDR3 in amino acids: CASSQDPGTRETQYF. Written as DNA, the CDR3 is TGCGCCAGCAGCCAAGATCCAGGGACGAGGGAGACCCAGTACTTC.

The rearrangement links TRBV27 to TRBJ1-2, with TRBD1 identical over 7 bases. Germline trimming cut 5 bases from V and 4 bases from J; bases unmatched to any gene: 7. There are 14 residues in the CDR3. The germline V gene encodes CDR1 MNHEY and CDR2 SMNVEV (reference sequence). Here the CDR3 DNA reads TGTGCCAGCAGTCACAGGGGAATGACCTATGGCTACACCTTC. It translates to CASSHRGMTYGYTF.

The J gene is TRBJ2-3, the V gene TRBV4-1; 12 positions agree with TRBD2. The CDR3 covers 16 residues. Germline loops: CDR1 MGHRA, CDR2 YSYEKL. J lost 4 bases, V lost 2 bases, and 4 bases had no gene match. Written as DNA, the CDR3 is TGCGCCAGCAGCCAAAGGACTAGCGGGGCTGCAGATACGCAGTATTTT. Protein sequence: CASSQRTSGAADTQYF.

The sample holds one count of this clone. This chain joins TRBV7-8 and TRBJ2-1, with a weak D call TRBD2 (7 bases). The CDR3 loop spans 17 amino acids. Germline CDR1 SGHVS, CDR2 FQNEAQ. V was pared by 0 bases and J by 0 bases, with 12 bases between. The CDR3 sequence is CASSLARGRSSYNEQFF. CDR3 DNA sequence: TGTGCCAGCAGCTTAGCGCGGGGGCGGAGCTCCTACAATGAGCAGTTCTTC.

This chain links TRBV9 with TRBJ2-3; weak D call: TRBD1 (5 bases). Trimming left V 6 bases short and J 5 bases short, with 16 bases between. This CDR3 spans 14 amino acids. Germline V gives CDR1 SGDLS, CDR2 YYNGEE. The CDR3 loop reads CASTPGISVDTQYF. CDR3 DNA sequence: TGTGCCAGCACCCCAGGGATCTCCGTAGATACGCAGTATTTT. Drawing the rest from reference TRBV9 and TRBJ2-3, the complete variable domain is DSGVTQTPKHLITATGQRVTLRCSPRSGDLSVYWYQQSLDQGLQFLIQYYNGEERAKGNILERFSAQQFPDLHSELNLSSLELGDSALYFCASTPGISVDTQYFGPGTRLTVL.

This clone has a handful of counts. J is TRBJ2-5 and V is TRBV23-1; no clear D. TRBV23-1 is annotated as an ORF whose role is uncertain. This CDR3 has 17 residues. V lost 7 bases, J lost 0 bases, and 21 bases lay in between. CDR3: CASTPGRVRRYQETQYF. CDR3 nucleotide sequence: TGCGCCAGCACCCCCGGGCGTGTAAGGCGGTACCAAGAGACCCAGTACTTC.

In its sample, this clone was seen a few times. The CDR3 loop reads CASSFVRKADTQYF. The CDR3 nucleotides read TGTGCCAGCAGCTTTGTCCGAAAAGCGGATACGCAGTATTTT. The genes are TRBV7-8 and TRBJ2-3; D not resolved. V was cut by 3 bases and J by 6 bases, with 13 bases left in between. The CDR3 loop spans 14 amino acids. Germline V gene sequence: CDR1 SGHVS, CDR2 FQNEAQ. Complete variable domain (other parts from reference TRBV7-8 and TRBJ2-3): GAGVSQSPRYKVAKRGQDVALRCDPISGHVSLFWYQQALGQGPEFLTYFQNEAQLDKSGLPSDRFFAERPEGSVSTLKIQRTQQEDSAVYLCASSFVRKADTQYFGPGTRLTVL.

The J gene is TRBJ2-7, the V gene TRBV15, with 9 nucleotides matching TRBD2. This CDR3 contains 16 residues. Germline V lookup: CDR1 LNHNV, CDR2 YYDKDF (reference sequence). The trim removed 0 bases at V and 4 bases at J, leaving 7 bases unmatched. The CDR3 loop reads CATSRDLAGGGYEQYF. The CDR3 DNA follows: TGTGCCACCAGCAGAGATCTGGCGGGAGGGGGGTACGAGCAGTACTTC. Full variable domain (outside the CDR3, taken from reference TRBV15 and TRBJ2-7): DAMVIQNPRYQVTQFGKPVTLSCSQTLNHNVMYWYQQKSSQAPKLLFHYYDKDFNNEADTPDNFQSRRPNTSFCFLDIRSPGLGDTAMYLCATSRDLAGGGYEQYFGPGTRLTVT.

A few counts support this clone. The chain links TRBV4-1 to TRBJ2-7, with D possibly being TRBD2 (6 bases). This CDR3 spans 15 amino acids. Germline loops: CDR1 MGHRA, CDR2 YSYEKL. V shed 1 base and J shed 1 base, with 11 bases lying between them. In DNA form, the CDR3 reads TGCGCCAGCAGCCAAGGTCGGGGAGGATCCTACGAGCAGTACTTC. Protein product: CASSQGRGGSYEQYF.

This clone has more than one count but fewer than ten. This chain connects TRBV10-3 to TRBJ1-1; TRBD1 aligns across 7 bases. The CDR3 runs to 14 residues. Germline CDR1 is ENHRY and CDR2 is SYGVKD. With 10 bases clipped from V and 7 bases from J, the junction kept 15 bases outside the gene matches. CDR3 residues: CATHAGGVFGEAFF. The CDR3 DNA sequence: TGTGCCACACACGCAGGGGGAGTTTTCGGTGAAGCTTTCTTT.

The gene calls are TRBV7-9 and TRBJ2-7, with TRBD1 matching over 8 bases. This CDR3 has 16 amino acids. CDR1 is SEHNR and CDR2 is FQNEAQ in the germline V gene (reference sequence). V lost 1 base to trimming and J lost 2 bases; unmatched junction nucleotides: 7. The CDR3 region has the DNA TGTGCCAGCAGCTTAGTTTCGGCGACAGGGGCCTACGAGCAGTACTTC. Protein sequence: CASSLVSATGAYEQYF.